Listed here is a single TCR beta chain. The same CDR3 can be traced to other DNA sequences in this sample. This specimen belongs to a study of blood T cell repertoires in COVID-19. V was shortened by 5 bases and J by 10 bases, with 27 bases between the two germline ends. Looked up from germline, CDR1 is MDHEN and CDR2 is SYDVKM. The CDR3 consists of 16 residues. TCRdb's copy holds only in-frame clones and misses some; the assay was immunoSEQ multiplex PCR. The sample carries 140,000 to 150,000 clones, roughly 78% recorded once. This rearrangement joins TRBV28 to TRBJ2-7; D is possibly TRBD1 (6 bases). The sequencing input was PBMCs or T cells enriched from blood (not recorded which). The clonotype originates from a woman in her forties or fifties who had recovered from COVID-19. The CDR3 sequence: CASSLYTGYSSEEQYF. In nucleotides, the CDR3 is TGTGCCAGCAGTCTCTATACAGGGTATTCATCGGAAGAACAGTACTTC.